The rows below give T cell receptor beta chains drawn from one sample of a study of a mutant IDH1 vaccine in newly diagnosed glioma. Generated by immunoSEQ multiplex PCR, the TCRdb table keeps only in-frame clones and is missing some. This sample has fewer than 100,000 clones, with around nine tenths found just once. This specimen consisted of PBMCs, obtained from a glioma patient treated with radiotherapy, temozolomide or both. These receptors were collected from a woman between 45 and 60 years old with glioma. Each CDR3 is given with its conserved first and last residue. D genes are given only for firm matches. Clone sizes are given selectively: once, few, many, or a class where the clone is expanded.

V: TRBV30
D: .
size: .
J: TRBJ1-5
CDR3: CAWSGGGNQPQHF
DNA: TGTGCCTGGAGTGGGGGGGGGAACCAGCCCCAGCATTTT

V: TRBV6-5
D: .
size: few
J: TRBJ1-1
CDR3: CASSRMGDNEAFF
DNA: TGTGCCAGCAGCAGAATGGGAGACAATGAAGCTTTCTTT

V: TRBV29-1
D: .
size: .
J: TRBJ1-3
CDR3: CSVQGFENTIYF
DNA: TGCAGCGTCCAGGGTTTCGAAAACACCATATATTTT

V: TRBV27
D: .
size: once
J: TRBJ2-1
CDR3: CASSLWDHPRNEQFF
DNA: TGTGCCAGCAGTTTATGGGACCACCCCCGCAATGAGCAGTTCTTC

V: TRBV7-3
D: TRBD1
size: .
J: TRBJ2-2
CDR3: CASSPQGTVTGELFF
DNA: TGTGCCAGCAGCCCACAGGGGACGGTTACCGGGGAGCTGTTTTTT

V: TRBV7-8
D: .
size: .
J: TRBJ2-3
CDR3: CASSFRRTRAADTQYF
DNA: TGTGCCAGCAGCTTTAGACGGACTCGAGCCGCAGATACGCAGTATTTT

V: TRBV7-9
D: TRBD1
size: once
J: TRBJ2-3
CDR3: CASSLGQGTDTQYF
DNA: TGTGCCAGCAGCTTAGGACAGGGAACAGATACGCAGTATTTT

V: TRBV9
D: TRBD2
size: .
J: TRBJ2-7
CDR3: CASSVSGRAYEQYF
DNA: TGTGCCAGCAGCGTAAGCGGGAGGGCCTACGAGCAGTACTTC

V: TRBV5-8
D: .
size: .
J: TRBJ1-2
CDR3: CASSLGMGDGYTF
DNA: TGTGCCAGCAGCTTAGGGATGGGTGATGGCTACACCTTC

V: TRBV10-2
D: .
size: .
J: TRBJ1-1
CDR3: CASRQTGSMNTEAFF
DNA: TGCGCCAGCCGACAGACAGGTAGCATGAACACTGAAGCTTTCTTT

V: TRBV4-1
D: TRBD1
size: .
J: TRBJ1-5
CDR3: CASSQPGQGRRQPQHF
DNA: TGCGCCAGCAGCCAGCCCGGACAGGGGAGGAGGCAGCCCCAGCATTTT

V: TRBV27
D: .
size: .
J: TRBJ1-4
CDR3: CASSPRAATNEKLFF
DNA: TGTGCCAGCAGTCCTAGGGCCGCAACTAATGAAAAACTGTTTTTT

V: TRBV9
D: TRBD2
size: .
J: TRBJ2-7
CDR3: CASSPRTSPGHEQYF
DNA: TGTGCCAGCAGCCCGCGGACTAGCCCCGGACACGAGCAGTACTTC

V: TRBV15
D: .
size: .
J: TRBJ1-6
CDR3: CATSRGRENSPLHF
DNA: TGTGCCACCAGCAGAGGCAGGGAAAATTCACCCCTCCACTTT

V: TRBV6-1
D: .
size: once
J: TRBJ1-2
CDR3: CASTEGGGGYGYTF
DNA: TGTGCCAGCACAGAAGGAGGGGGAGGCTATGGCTACACCTTC

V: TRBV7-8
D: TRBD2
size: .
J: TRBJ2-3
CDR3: CASRISGAGTDTQYF
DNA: TGTGCCAGCAGAATATCGGGAGCGGGGACAGATACGCAGTATTTT

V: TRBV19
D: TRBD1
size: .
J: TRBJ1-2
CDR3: CASSTTPQGDSYGYTF
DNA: TGTGCCAGTAGTACAACCCCACAGGGGGATTCCTATGGCTACACCTTC